These T cell receptor beta chains were read from a single sample in a study of blood T cell repertoires in COVID-19. Repertoires were generated with immunoSEQ multiplex PCR, while TCRdb's copy carries only in-frame clones and drops some. The sample includes about 59,000 clones, roughly 85% of them seen just once. The sample consisted of peripheral blood. All receptors come from a man aged 55 to 70 with acute or convalescent COVID-19. Both conserved end residues are part of each CDR3. Each record gives: J gene, clone size, V gene, D gene, CDR3 DNA, CDR3 protein. D genes are given only for firm matches. For some rows the clone size is stated as once, few or many, or as a class when expanded; others skip it.

TRBJ1-5 | once | TRBV12-5 | TRBD1 | TGTGCTAGTGCCGCAGGGGGAGGGCCCCAGCATTTT | CASAAGGGPQHF
TRBJ1-1 | NA | TRBV9 | NA | TGTGCCAGCAGTAATATACGGGAATTGGGCACTGAAGCTTTCTTT | CASSNIRELGTEAFF
TRBJ2-7 | NA | TRBV4-1 | TRBD2 | TGCGCCAGTTCCCGACAGAACCTAGCGGGAGCCGAGCAGTACTTC | CASSRQNLAGAEQYF
TRBJ1-1 | NA | TRBV18 | NA | TGTGCCAGCTCACGAGGAGCCGCAACCGCTGAAGCTTTCTTT | CASSRGAATAEAFF
TRBJ2-7 | NA | TRBV4-3 | NA | TGCGCCAGCAGCCAAGATATCGGCGGCTACGAGCAGTACTTC | CASSQDIGGYEQYF
TRBJ2-7 | once | TRBV9 | TRBD2 | TGTGCCAGCAGCGTCGGACTAGCGGTCCCAGGGATATCGTACGAGCAGTACTTC | CASSVGLAVPGISYEQYF
TRBJ1-6 | NA | TRBV9 | NA | TGTGCCAGCAGCGTAGGGGGGGGATACTCGCCCCTCCACTTT | CASSVGGGYSPLHF
TRBJ2-7 | NA | TRBV2 | TRBD2 | TGTGCCAGCAGTAGGACTAGCGGATACGAGCAGTACTTC | CASSRTSGYEQYF
TRBJ2-7 | NA | TRBV5-1 | NA | TGCGCCAGCAGCCAATACGGTATACCCACCGACGAGCAGTACTTC | CASSQYGIPTDEQYF
TRBJ1-2 | NA | TRBV29-1 | TRBD1 | TGCAGCGCCGTTGGTAGGGGACAGGGTCCGGCTAACTATGGCTACACCTTC | CSAVGRGQGPANYGYTF
TRBJ2-7 | NA | TRBV6-5 | TRBD1 | TGTGCCAGTGGGACAGGGAAAGGTAACGAGCAGTACTTC | CASGTGKGNEQYF
TRBJ1-1 | NA | TRBV3-1/TRBV3-2 | NA | TGTGCCAGCAGCCTCGTTGTCGGGGGGTTCGCTGAAGCTTTCTTT | CASSLVVGGFAEAFF
TRBJ2-5 | NA | TRBV24-1 | TRBD1 | TGTGCCACCAGTGATTCGGGACAGGGAGTTTGGACCCAGTACTTC | CATSDSGQGVWTQYF
TRBJ2-3 | NA | TRBV6-4 | NA | TGTGCCAGCAGTGCCGGGAGCCGGGCAGATACGCAGTATTTT | CASSAGSRADTQYF
TRBJ2-2 | few | TRBV5-8 | NA | TGTGCCAGCAGCTTTGGAGCGGGCACCGGGGAGCTGTTTTTT | CASSFGAGTGELFF
TRBJ2-7 | NA | TRBV25-1 | NA | TGTGCCAGCAGTGAATATGGTTTTCCAATGGCCGAGCAGTACTTC | CASSEYGFPMAEQYF
TRBJ2-3 | NA | TRBV24-1 | NA | TGTGCCACCAGTTACTCCTCCGGGACATCCCGGGATACGCAGTATTTT | CATSYSSGTSRDTQYF
TRBJ1-2 | NA | TRBV4-1 | NA | TGCGCCAGCAGCGCAAGACAGGCGCAGCCTAACTATGGCTACACCTTC | CASSARQAQPNYGYTF
TRBJ1-3 | NA | TRBV7-8 | NA | TGTGCCAGCAGCGCCTACAGGGTGACCTCTGGAAACACCATATATTTT | CASSAYRVTSGNTIYF
TRBJ1-1 | NA | TRBV6-5 | NA | TGTGCCAGCAGTTACACAGGGTCCTTGAACACTGAAGCTTTCTTT | CASSYTGSLNTEAFF
TRBJ1-2 | once | TRBV4-1 | TRBD1 | TGCGCCAGCAGCCAAGATGCCGGGACAGGGGTTTATGGCTACACCTTC | CASSQDAGTGVYGYTF
TRBJ1-3 | few | TRBV28 | NA | TGTGCCAGCAGTTTAGCGTCACCTGGAAACACCATATATTTT | CASSLASPGNTIYF
TRBJ1-5 | NA | TRBV7-2 | NA | TGTGCCAGCAGCTTAGCATGGGGGCCCAATCAGCCCCAGCATTTT | CASSLAWGPNQPQHF
TRBJ1-2 | NA | TRBV7-2 | NA | TGTGCCAGCAGCTTAGCTGCGGGGAATGGCTACACCTTC | CASSLAAGNGYTF
TRBJ2-3 | NA | TRBV7-9 | NA | TGTGCCAGCGTTCAGGGGGGTGCTCAGGGGGCAGATACGCAGTATTTT | CASVQGGAQGADTQYF
TRBJ1-5 | NA | TRBV27 | TRBD1 | TGTGCCAGCAGTTTGAAAACAGGGGGGCCCCAGCATTTT | CASSLKTGGPQHF
TRBJ1-2 | NA | TRBV5-6 | NA | TGTGCCAGCAGCTTCACTCTTAGACAGAAGTACACCTTC | CASSFTLRQKYTF
TRBJ1-3 | NA | TRBV14 | NA | TGTGCCAGCAGCCAAGGCAGGGTCTCTGGAAACACCATATATTTT | CASSQGRVSGNTIYF
TRBJ2-5 | few | TRBV18 | NA | TGTGCCAGCTCACCCTTGTTACAGCAAGAGACCCAGTACTTC | CASSPLLQQETQYF